The 3 T cell receptor beta chains listed next were all sequenced from one sample in a study of T cell changes during pregnancy in multiple sclerosis (dated by TCRdb to about 2019). The library was prepared using the immunoSEQ multiplex PCR assay. TCRdb re-hosts the immuneACCESS table, in-frame sequences only. Its copies lack some clones; in the studies checked, an unresolved V gene accounts for under half of them, and the cause for the rest is not known. The sample table holds approximately 100,000 clones, of which about nine tenths were seen once. Over 3% of the sample comes from the top ten. Here the sequenced sample was peripheral blood, taken in the second trimester of pregnancy. These TCRs come from a female donor with multiple sclerosis, enrolled in a pregnancy study.

This chain connects TRBV27 to TRBJ2-1, with D perhaps TRBD1 (8 bases). The V end lost 5 bases, the J end lost 6 bases, and 17 bases lay between the germline ends. The CDR3 length is 15 residues. CDR1 is MNHEY and CDR2 is SMNVEV in the germline V gene (reference sequence). CDR3 nucleotide sequence: TGTGCCAGCAGTACCCGGACAGGGAGGGGCAATGAGCAGTTCTTC. It is translated as CASSTRTGRGNEQFF.

The chain links TRBV4-3 to TRBJ1-2, with 8 bases that match TRBD1. The CDR3 length is 13 residues. Looked up from germline, CDR1 is LGHNA and CDR2 is YSLEER. Losses at the gene ends were 4 bases for V and 7 bases for J; bases not matched to a gene: 5. The CDR3 nucleotides read TGCGCCAGCAGCCTCGGACAGGGCTCTGGCTACACCTTC. Translating gives CASSLGQGSGYTF.

The chain carries TRBV6-1 and TRBJ2-3; TRBD1 agrees at 7 bases. V gave up 2 bases and J gave up 2 bases; unmatched junction bases: 10. This CDR3 is 17 amino acids long. Germline CDR1 is MNHNS and CDR2 is SASEGT. The CDR3 sequence: CASSERLDQGDTDTQYF. CDR3 nucleotide sequence: TGTGCCAGCAGTGAACGACTGGATCAGGGGGACACAGATACGCAGTATTTT.